This T cell receptor (beta chain) was documented in a study of cytomegalovirus exposure and HLA in healthy donors (dated by TCRdb to about 2017). In terms of the full investigation: An earlier analysis of some 600 of the donors reported over 250 Gb of sequence data and 117 million unique TCR beta sequences obtained from around 180 million T cells. An early release covering roughly 640 HLA-typed donors comprised about 310 gigabases of sequencing data and roughly 86 million unique TCR sequences. Among the approximately 420 genotyped donors, 75% to 90% belonged to the genetic ancestry cluster associated with self-reported Caucasian donors. The aim of the study was to test whether cataloging public T cell receptors could identify signatures of past pathogen exposure. The T cell repertoires of roughly 660 subjects were profiled by immunosequencing and related to cytomegalovirus serostatus. Besides the first cohort of approximately 670 subjects, a separate validation cohort made up of about 120 different subjects was used. The study combined high-throughput TCR immunosequencing, statistical association of individual TCRs with disease status, and machine learning to predict cytomegalovirus infection status. A later analysis re-analyzed previously published TCR beta repertoires from hundreds of donors and added high-resolution HLA genotyping to study TCR occurrence patterns. The later analysis used no new phenotypic data to find candidate immune exposures, relying instead on TCR beta sequences and their occurrence across donors. To decide whether each TCR beta V gene segment behaved as functional or pseudogenic, an earlier analysis of fewer than 750 of the donors relied on high-throughput TCR beta sequencing. Donor age, sex, ethnicity and CMV serostatus were compiled alongside the repertoire data. In a later genetic analysis, genome-wide SNP genotypes for about 65% of the 666 donors were used, and that subset was treated as a discovery cohort. Every repertoire in the discovery cohort had been generated on one and the same sequencing platform. Class I and class II HLA loci were covered by the typing at four-digit resolution. Typing coverage varied by locus: about 620-640 donors for A, B, C, DRB1 and DQB1; 522 for DQA1; approximately 570 for DPA1; fewer than 480 for DPB1. Five DR-DQ haplotypes were handled as single units for association and clustering, since linkage in the cohort was strong. On average, roughly 250,000 unique TCR beta nucleotide sequences were sequenced per donor among a few hundred genotyped donors of the cohort, with around 19% of those sequences being non-productive. Paper-wide results and their limitations: Because some donors lacked HLA typing at each locus, the association tests relied only on the typed subset. Because counts were too low, roughly 16 rarely observed V segments, including chromosome 9 orphons, were left out of the earlier analysis of about 620 of the donors. A group of highly shared sequence variants was considered likely to be a technical artifact of the sequencing pipeline. In a later genetic analysis, a missense DCLRE1C variant was associated with V-gene and J-gene trimming of TCR beta chains, and the association was replicated in an independent cohort. Most TCR sequences were seen in very few donors, while some public TCRs were found in many individuals. A further reported finding was that TCR beta sequences accurately predicted the HLA-A and HLA-B alleles for most subjects in the first cohort. Strong co-occurrence of HLA alleles, especially DR and DQ, made assigning TCR associations to individual alleles difficult. In a later analysis, TCR association rates were found to vary across HLA loci, with the most associated TCRs seen for DRB1 alleles and the fewest for HLA-C alleles. Several of the top co-occurrence clusters appeared to be linked to parvovirus B19, influenza, CMV and Epstein-Barr virus, according to a later analysis. Sequencing depth was assumed to be roughly uniform across donors in the presence/absence analyses, though that assumption may not hold. A total of 164 TCR beta chains were listed by the study as associated with cytomegalovirus. It was suggested by the authors that the approach could potentially be generalized to other disease states and immunological phenotypes. This cohort had only TCR beta chains sequenced, and the lack of alpha or paired-chain data limited which features could be detected. Linkage disequilibrium might explain the correlated functional status among segregating V segments, but an unknown experimental factor could not be excluded. Most CMV-associated TCR beta chains appeared to be HLA-restricted in a later analysis, and the HLA associations seemed to be driven largely by CMV exposure. A later genetic analysis reported fewer N-insertions in productive TCRs among donors in an Asian-associated ancestry cluster than the roughly 670-donor mean. A later analysis associated 16,951 TCR beta sequences with specific HLA alleles at a false discovery rate of 0.05. In a later analysis, HLA-associated TCR beta chains were found to be more clonally expanded and to have lower generation probabilities than equally common non-associated chains. In vitro tests confirmed that a few of the cytomegalovirus-associated TCR beta chains recognize cytomegalovirus antigens. Cytomegalovirus status was reported to be diagnosed by the classifier with high specificity and sensitivity in both the original and validation cohorts. In an earlier analysis of approximately 590 of the donors, most TCR beta V segments appeared in productive rearrangements about 87% or about 30% of the time, broadly matching IMGT annotations. Some IMGT-functional V segments, including TRBV6-2 and TRBV6-3, could not be told apart with the 87-base-pair reads, so those segments were excluded. Immune exposure information for the cohort was limited to CMV serostatus.

V gives up 6 bases and J gives up 3 bases, and the segment between their germline ends measures 18 bases. From its cysteine to its phenylalanine, the CDR3 spans 15 amino acids. The only DNA kept is the CDR3, 45 bases in frame from the first base. From a lookup of the germline V gene, CDR1 and CDR2 are LGHNT and FRNRAP. The cohort was made up of 500 to 850 healthy bone marrow donors. Cohort members were all nominally healthy when sampled, although unrecorded immune exposures were likely present. The donor tested CMV seronegative and was one of the 352 seronegative cohort members. Every donor gave a peripheral blood sample, and the peripheral blood mononuclear cells from that sample were used for TCR beta sequencing. The Qiagen DNeasy Blood Extraction Kit was used to extract genomic DNA from the blood cell samples. The library was prepared using the immunoSEQ multiplex PCR assay. For the multiplex PCR, a mixture combining 60 forward primers for TCR Vbeta segments and 13 reverse primers for TCR Jbeta segments was used. A multiplex PCR assay on genomic DNA amplified the CDR3 region of rearranged TCR beta genes. On the Illumina HiSeq System, the amplified TCR beta libraries were sequenced as 87-base-pair reads. The original pipeline was this. Across the roughly 700 repertoires, a later analysis counted around 80 million unique TCR beta chains, around 11 million of which were shared by at least two donors. A nearest-neighbor algorithm error-corrected the raw reads and collapsed the reads into unique sequences, merging closely related sequences to remove PCR and sequencing errors. Alignment of CDR3 sequences to IMGT reference sequences was used to assign V, D and J gene segments. For a sequence to be retained, a match of at least six nucleotides to both a V gene segment and a J gene segment was required. Rearrangements were classified as productive when the CDR3 lacked stop codons and remained in frame with V and J, and all other rearrangements were classified as non-productive. Following IMGT convention, CDR3 was defined as the stretch from the second conserved V-encoded cysteine to the conserved J-encoded phenylalanine. The earlier analysis of some 550 of the donors excluded any sequence lacking an unambiguous match to a single V gene segment. An earlier analysis of fewer than 750 of the donors classified V segments as functional when productive rearrangements were above 56.7% and as segregating when the standard deviation between donors was above 5%. A statistical classification framework was built to diagnose cytomegalovirus status from the catalog of TCR beta chain sequences. In a later analysis, V and J genes were assigned by comparing TCR nucleotide sequences against IMGT/GENE-DB human TR gene sequences. The TCRdist pipeline was used in a later analysis to assign CDR3 sequences and most-parsimonious VDJ recombination scenarios. In a later analysis, each TCR beta chain was defined by its CDR3 amino acid sequence together with its V-gene family, and reads lacking a unique V-gene family were excluded. A later analysis removed several hundred highly shared, low-generation-probability nucleotide sequences to deal with suspected cross-contamination and a sequencing artifact. In a later analysis, a clonal expansion index was calculated for each public chain from normalized within-repertoire ranks of inferred template counts. In a later analysis, generation probabilities were computed with a VDJ recombination model fitted to out-of-frame rearrangements, and the resulting probabilities were checked against IGoR. Hypergeometric tests were used in a later analysis to score TCR-TCR, TCR-HLA and TCR-CMV co-occurrence, with a repertoire-size bias correction applied to the TCR pairs. A later analysis estimated false discovery rates by permuting HLA or CMV assignments 20 times. In a later analysis, co-occurring TCRs were grouped using DBSCAN, with TCRdist sequence similarity added in when clustering inside HLA-allele-positive subsets. Repertoires with fewer than 30,000 or more than 120,000 public chains, plus five repertoires with anomalous nucleotide sharing, were excluded from co-occurrence clustering. TCRdb provides this immuneACCESS table in a form limited to in-frame rearrangements. Some clones are lacking; in checked studies, under half of them reflect an unresolved V gene, and why the rest are absent is not known. The DNA was the basis for D and trimming; V, J and clone size are from that table. The sample includes about 160,000 clones, with approximately 86% observed a single time. Over 1.5% of the sample is taken by the ten largest.

Comment on this clone: Its antigen specificity is not known. Per-base qualities were not stored, and no clone one base away is much larger.

This sequence uses TRBV12-5 and TRBJ2-7; a weak D assignment points to TRBD2 (5 bases agree). Sequenced: PBMCs. The receptor comes from a woman younger than 30 in good health and CMV-seronegative. The nucleotides are TGTGCTAGTGGGCCATATAGCGTCAGTCTCTACGAGCAGTACTTC. Its protein reads: CASGPYSVSLYEQYF.